The 11 T cell receptor beta chains below all came from one sample that was sequenced in a study of T cell changes during pregnancy in multiple sclerosis. Here immunoSEQ multiplex PCR was the method, and the copy in TCRdb shows in-frame clones only, minus some. The repertoire includes more than 10,000 clones, roughly 90% of them detected once, and nearly 9% sits in the top ten. Sequencing was performed on CD8+ T cells from peripheral blood mononuclear cells, taken in the first trimester of pregnancy. The receptor source for this set is a female donor with multiple sclerosis, enrolled in a pregnancy study.

This sequence joins TRBV13 and TRBJ1-1; 8 bases agree with TRBD1. V trimming: 6 bases; J trimming: 8 bases; junction bases outside the gene matches: 5. This CDR3 region has 12 residues. Germline CDR1 is PRHDT and CDR2 is FYEKMQ (reference sequence). CDR3 nucleotides: TGTGCCAGCAGTCGGACAGGGATGGAAGCTTTCTTT. Translating gives CASSRTGMEAFF.

V usage is TRBV4-3 and J usage is TRBJ1-2; 7 bases are a match to TRBD1. The CDR3 consists of 14 residues. The germline V gene has CDR1 LGHNA and CDR2 YSLEER. V dropped 4 bases and J dropped 6; count of bases not matched to a gene: 8. The CDR3 DNA reads TGCGCCAGCAGCCTCGGACAGGTCGAGAATGGCTACACCTTC. This sequence encodes CASSLGQVENGYTF.

The chain recombines TRBV6-5 with TRBJ1-5, with 10 bases matching TRBD1. Germline CDR1 reads MNHEY; CDR2 reads SVGAGI. V gave up 6 bases and J gave up 6 bases; unmatched junction bases: 5. This CDR3 region has 14 residues. In DNA form, the CDR3 reads TGTGCCAGCAGACCGGGACAGGGGTTTCAGCCCCAGCATTTT. Protein sequence: CASRPGQGFQPQHF.

This chain joins TRBV7-9 and TRBJ1-6, with 10 bases matching TRBD1. CDR1 is SEHNR, CDR2 FQNEAQ, per germline (reference sequence). V shed 5 bases, J shed 10 bases, and the junction held 8 bases outside the gene matches. The CDR3 consists of 15 residues. CDR3 sequence reads: CASSLDRGQGSPLHF. The CDR3, as DNA: TGTGCCAGCAGCCTCGACAGGGGGCAAGGGTCACCCCTCCACTTT. Full variable domain (outside the CDR3, taken from reference TRBV7-9 and TRBJ1-6): DTGVSQNPRHKITKRGQNVTFRCDPISEHNRLYWYRQTLGQGPEFLTYFQNEAQLEKSRLLSDRFSAERPKGSFSTLEIQRTEQGDSAMYLCASSLDRGQGSPLHFGNGTRLTVT.

This clone ranks as medium-sized (0.01 to 0.1%). This chain connects TRBV28 to TRBJ1-6, with no clear D. V was pared by 8 bases and J by 6 bases, with 14 bases between. Germline CDR1 and CDR2: MDHEN and SYDVKM. The CDR3 runs to 14 residues. The CDR3 reads CASAKRRTNSPLHF. In DNA, the CDR3 is TGTGCCAGCGCGAAGAGGAGGACTAATTCACCCCTCCACTTT.

The chain uses TRBV7-9 and TRBJ2-5, with D possibly TRBD1 on 6 matching bases. The germline gives CDR1 SEHNR, CDR2 FQNEAQ (reference sequence). Between the trimmed V and J ends, which lost 2 bases and 2 bases, there was a span of 9 bases. The CDR3 spans 14 residues. CDR3: CASSLYRAQETQYF. CDR3 sequence (DNA): TGTGCCAGCAGCTTATACAGGGCTCAAGAGACCCAGTACTTC.

The chain recombines TRBV29-1 with TRBJ1-3; the match to TRBD1 covers 9 bases. The CDR3 spans 16 residues. The J segment lost 5 bases and the V segment lost 3 bases, leaving 11 bases of the junction unmatched. Germline V gives CDR1 SQVTM, CDR2 ANQGSEA. CDR3 loop: CSVDKGQGIPRNTIYF. CDR3 coding DNA: TGCAGCGTTGATAAGGGACAGGGCATTCCTAGAAACACCATATATTTT.

The rearrangement joins TRBV13 to TRBJ2-7; D not resolved. The CDR3 sequence is 16 residues long. Germline V lookup: CDR1 PRHDT, CDR2 FYEKMQ (reference sequence). V was shortened by 7 bases and J by 0 bases, with 19 bases between the two germline ends. CDR3 in amino acids: CASTHSSESSSYEQYF. The CDR3 nucleotides read TGTGCCAGCACCCACTCCTCTGAGTCTAGCTCCTACGAGCAGTACTTC. Full variable domain (outside the CDR3, taken from reference TRBV13 and TRBJ2-7): AAGVIQSPRHLIKEKRETATLKCYPIPRHDTVYWYQQGPGQDPQFLISFYEKMQSDKGSIPDRFSAQQFSDYHSELNMSSLELGDSALYFCASTHSSESSSYEQYFGPGTRLTVT.

The chain combines TRBV6-4 with TRBJ1-6; TRBD1 aligns across 7 bases. CDR1 is MRHNA, CDR2 SNTAGT, per germline. This CDR3 is 16 amino acids long. V trimming: 0 bases; J trimming: 10 bases; junction bases outside the gene matches: 9. CDR3 DNA sequence: TGTGCCAGCAGTGACTCGACCCAGGGGGTCGGGTCACCCCTCCACTTT. The encoded protein is CASSDSTQGVGSPLHF.

This clone has just a few counts. The chain is built from TRBV28 and TRBJ1-2; possibly TRBD1 for D (6 bases). CDR1 and CDR2 from the germline V gene are MDHEN and SYDVKM. V was trimmed by 3 bases and J by 4 bases, leaving 21 bases between them. This CDR3 has 17 amino acids. CDR3 DNA: TGTGCCAGCAGTTTGAACCCAGGGGTTGTGTTGGGCTATGGCTACACCTTC. Translation: CASSLNPGVVLGYGYTF.

The rearrangement uses TRBV2 and TRBJ2-7, with 7 nucleotides matching TRBD1. In germline, CDR1 is SNHLY, CDR2 FYNNEI. The CDR3 sequence is 12 residues long. J was trimmed by 5 bases and V by 6 bases; bases with no gene match: 4. The CDR3 here is CASRTGIHEQYF. In DNA form, the CDR3 reads TGTGCCAGCAGGACAGGGATACACGAGCAGTACTTC.